The rows below give T cell receptor beta chains drawn from one sample of a study of cytomegalovirus exposure and HLA in healthy donors. TCRdb's copy holds only in-frame clones and misses some; the assay was immunoSEQ multiplex PCR. Found here are tens of thousands of clones, approximately 66% of them singletons; the top ten hold roughly a sixth. The sequencing sample was made of PBMCs. These TCRs come from a man aged 50-60 years in good health and CMV-seropositive. Each CDR3 is given with its conserved first and last residue. A D gene is named only where the DNA matches it firmly. Only part of the rows carry a size: once, few, many, or a class if the clone is expanded.

.	15	TRBV7-2	TRBD1	TRBJ1-1	TGTGCCAGCAGCTCTCAGGGGGCTGGGAACACTGAAGCTTTCTTT	CASSSQGAGNTEAFF
.	12	TRBV5-6	.	TRBJ2-5	TGTGCCAGCAGCTTACAGAAAGAGACCCAGTACTTC	CASSLQKETQYF
.	14	TRBV4-1	.	TRBJ1-4	TGCGCCAGCAGCCAGGGGCAAATTGATGAAAAACTGTTTTTT	CASSQGQIDEKLFF
.	13	TRBV6-5	.	TRBJ2-3	TGTGCCAGCAGTTCCCTATTGTCAGATACGCAGTATTTT	CASSSLLSDTQYF
.	14	TRBV7-3	.	TRBJ2-5	TGTGCCAGCAGTCCTAATATGCCCCCGGAGACCCAGTACTTC	CASSPNMPPETQYF
.	14	TRBV7-9	.	TRBJ1-1	TGTGCCAGCAGCTTACGGGGGATGAACACTGAAGCTTTCTTT	CASSLRGMNTEAFF
.	15	TRBV6-6	TRBD1	TRBJ2-7	TGTGCCAGCAGCTTTGGGCGGGGACAGGGTTACGAGCAGTACTTC	CASSFGRGQGYEQYF
.	14	TRBV18	.	TRBJ2-1	TGTGCCAGCTCACCATCCGCGGGTATTACTGAGCAGTTCTTC	CASSPSAGITEQFF
.	14	TRBV27	TRBD2	TRBJ2-1	TGTGCCAGCAGTTTCGGGCTAGCGGGGAATGAGCAGTTCTTC	CASSFGLAGNEQFF
.	12	TRBV29-1	.	TRBJ2-7	TGCAGCGTTAGGCAGGGGGGCTACGAGCAGTACTTC	CSVRQGGYEQYF
once	16	TRBV9	TRBD1	TRBJ2-7	TGTGCCAGCAGCGCGGGACAGGGTAGGGGTTTCTACGAGCAGTACTTC	CASSAGQGRGFYEQYF
few	13	TRBV10-3	.	TRBJ2-3	TGTGCCACAACGACACCTAGCACAGATACGCAGTATTTT	CATTTPSTDTQYF
few	14	TRBV7-2	.	TRBJ2-7	TGTGCCAGCAGCTTAGTCGGGATGCCAAGCGAGCAGTACTTC	CASSLVGMPSEQYF
.	17	TRBV5-1	TRBD1	TRBJ1-2	TGCGCCAGCAGCTTGCGATCGACAGGGGGAATGGTTGATGGCTACACCTTC	CASSLRSTGGMVDGYTF
.	15	TRBV29-1	.	TRBJ2-7	TGCAGCGTGAGTGGTGACAACAGGGCGTCCTACGAGCAGTACTTC	CSVSGDNRASYEQYF
.	13	TRBV7-8	.	TRBJ2-7	TGTGCCAGCAGCTTTGTACTAGCCCCCGAGCAGTACTTC	CASSFVLAPEQYF
.	12	TRBV2	.	TRBJ2-5	TGTGCCAGCTCCGCGGCCCTGGAGACCCAGTACTTC	CASSAALETQYF
.	14	TRBV5-8	.	TRBJ1-4	TGTGCCAGCAGCTTGGGCAGGGAAGGTGAAAAACTGTTTTTT	CASSLGREGEKLFF
few	15	TRBV5-1	TRBD1	TRBJ1-5	TGCGCCCAAACGCGAGGGACAGGGGTCAATCAGCCCCAGCATTTT	CAQTRGTGVNQPQHF
.	18	TRBV7-2	TRBD2	TRBJ2-1	TGTGCCAGCAGCTTAGTAGGCGGCCTAGCGGGTCTCTACAATGAGCAGTTCTTC	CASSLVGGLAGLYNEQFF
.	11	TRBV27	.	TRBJ2-7	TGTGCCAGCAGTCGGTCCCGCGAGCAGTACTTC	CASSRSREQYF
.	16	TRBV7-2	TRBD2	TRBJ2-3	TGTGCCAGCAGCTTAGGGGGAGGGCTCGTCACAGATACGCAGTATTTT	CASSLGGGLVTDTQYF
.	14	TRBV15	.	TRBJ1-4	TGTGCCACCAGCAGAGACAGGGTGTCTGAAAAACTGTTTTTT	CATSRDRVSEKLFF
few	13	TRBV6-6	.	TRBJ1-5	TGTGCCAGCAGTTACGACGGGTCCCAGCCCCAGCATTTT	CASSYDGSQPQHF
.	13	TRBV29-1	.	TRBJ2-5	TGCAGCGTTGACACCCTAGGCCAAGAGACCCAGTACTTC	CSVDTLGQETQYF
.	12	TRBV28	TRBD2	TRBJ2-3	TGTGCCAGCCTAAGCGGGGCAGATACGCAGTATTTT	CASLSGADTQYF
.	17	TRBV7-6	TRBD2	TRBJ2-1	TGTGCCAGCAGCTTATCATACGGGGGACTAGTCTACAATGAGCAGTTCTTC	CASSLSYGGLVYNEQFF
.	14	TRBV5-1	TRBD1	TRBJ1-6	TGCGCCAGCACCCGGGACAGGGTTGATTCACCCCTCCACTTT	CASTRDRVDSPLHF
.	13	TRBV7-9	.	TRBJ1-1	TGTGCCAGCAGCTTAAGTCAGGACACTGAAGCTTTCTTT	CASSLSQDTEAFF
.	11	TRBV29-1	.	TRBJ1-2	TGCAGCGGTCTTATTAGGGGTGGCTACACCTTC	CSGLIRGGYTF
.	15	TRBV5-1	.	TRBJ1-6	TGCGCCAGCAGCTCCCAGGGAGGGGCTAGTTCACCCCTCCACTTT	CASSSQGGASSPLHF
few	15	TRBV11-2	.	TRBJ1-1	TGTGCCAGCACCCAATACGACGTCCAGGCAACTGAAGCTTTCTTT	CASTQYDVQATEAFF
few	13	TRBV19	.	TRBJ2-3	TGTGCCAGTAGTATCGGTGCCACAGATACGCAGTATTTT	CASSIGATDTQYF
.	13	TRBV9	TRBD1	TRBJ1-2	TGTGCCAGCACGCGGGACAGGGAATCGGGCTACACCTTC	CASTRDRESGYTF
.	12	TRBV18	.	TRBJ1-1	TGTGCCAGCTCACCAGAGCGAGAGGAAGCTTTCTTT	CASSPEREEAFF
.	11	TRBV13	.	TRBJ1-1	TGTGCCAGCAGCCCCCGCGTCGAGGCTTTCTTT	CASSPRVEAFF
.	16	TRBV25-1	TRBD2	TRBJ2-3	TGTGCCAGCAGTGACGTACTAGCGGGGAGCACAGATACGCAGTATTTT	CASSDVLAGSTDTQYF
.	16	TRBV6-1	TRBD1	TRBJ2-5	TGTGCCAGCAGTGAAACTCAGGGGGACGACGCCGAGACCCAGTACTTC	CASSETQGDDAETQYF
once	16	TRBV6-1	TRBD1	TRBJ1-1	TGTGCCAGCAGTGGGGGGAGACAGGGGAGGAACACTGAAGCTTTCTTT	CASSGGRQGRNTEAFF
.	15	TRBV7-2	TRBD1	TRBJ2-2	TGTGCCAGCAGCTTAGCGGGACAGGGAACCGGGGAGCTGTTTTTT	CASSLAGQGTGELFF
.	16	TRBV7-4	.	TRBJ1-1	TGTGCCAGCAGCTTAGCCTTCGGACAGTTGAACACTGAAGCTTTCTTT	CASSLAFGQLNTEAFF
.	17	TRBV7-8	TRBD2	TRBJ2-5	TGTGCCAGCAGCCCGAGGCTTTTTAGCGGGGGGGAAGAGACCCAGTACTTC	CASSPRLFSGGEETQYF
.	16	TRBV6-5	TRBD2	TRBJ2-1	TGTGCCAGCAGTCACTCGGCGGGAGTTCCCTACAATGAGCAGTTCTTC	CASSHSAGVPYNEQFF
.	13	TRBV19	.	TRBJ1-1	TGTGCCAGTAGTATAGGTGAGCCCGCCGGAGCTTTCTTT	CASSIGEPAGAFF
.	14	TRBV6-5	.	TRBJ1-2	TGTGCCAGCAGTTACTCACCTACAGGGAACGGCTACACCTTC	CASSYSPTGNGYTF
.	16	TRBV5-1	.	TRBJ2-1	TGCGCCAGCAGCTTGGCCACTCAGGGGCCTCCCAATGAGCAGTTCTTC	CASSLATQGPPNEQFF